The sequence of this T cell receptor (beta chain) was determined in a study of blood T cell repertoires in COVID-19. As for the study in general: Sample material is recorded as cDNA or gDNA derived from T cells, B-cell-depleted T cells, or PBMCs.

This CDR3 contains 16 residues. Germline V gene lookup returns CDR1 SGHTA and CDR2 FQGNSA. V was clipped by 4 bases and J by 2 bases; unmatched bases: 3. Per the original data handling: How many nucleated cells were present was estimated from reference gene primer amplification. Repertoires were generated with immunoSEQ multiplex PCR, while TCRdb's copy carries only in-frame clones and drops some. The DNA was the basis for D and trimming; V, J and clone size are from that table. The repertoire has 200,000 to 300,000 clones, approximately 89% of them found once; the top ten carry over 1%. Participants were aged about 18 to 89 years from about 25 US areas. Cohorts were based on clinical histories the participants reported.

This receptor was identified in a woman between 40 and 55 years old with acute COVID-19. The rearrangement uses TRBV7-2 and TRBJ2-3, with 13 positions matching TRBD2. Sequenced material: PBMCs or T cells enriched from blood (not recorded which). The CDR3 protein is CASSSGLAGVTDTQYF. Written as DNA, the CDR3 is TGTGCCAGCAGCTCCGGACTAGCGGGAGTCACAGATACGCAGTATTTT.